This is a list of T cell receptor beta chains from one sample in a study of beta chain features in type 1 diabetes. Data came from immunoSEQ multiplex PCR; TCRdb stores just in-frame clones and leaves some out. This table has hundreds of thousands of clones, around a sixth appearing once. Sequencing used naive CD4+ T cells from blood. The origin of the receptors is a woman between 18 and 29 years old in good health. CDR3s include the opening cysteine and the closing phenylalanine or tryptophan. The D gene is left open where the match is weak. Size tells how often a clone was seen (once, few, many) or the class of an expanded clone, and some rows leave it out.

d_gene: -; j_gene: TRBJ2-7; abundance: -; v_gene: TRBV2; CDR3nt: TGTGCCAGCAGTCACCTAACTTCTACCTACGAGCAGTACTTC; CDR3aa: CASSHLTSTYEQYF
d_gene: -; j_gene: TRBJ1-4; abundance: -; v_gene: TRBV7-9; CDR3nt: TGTGCCAGCAGCTTAGCTGGCCGGAAACTGTTTTTT; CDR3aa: CASSLAGRKLFF
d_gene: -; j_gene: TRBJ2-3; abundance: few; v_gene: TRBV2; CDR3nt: TGTGCCAGCACCAAAGACTGGGGGACAGATACGCAGTATTTT; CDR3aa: CASTKDWGTDTQYF
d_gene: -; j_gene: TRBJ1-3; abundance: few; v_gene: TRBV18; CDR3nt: TGTGCCAGCTCACCACCGACGGGGGACACCATATATTTT; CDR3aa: CASSPPTGDTIYF
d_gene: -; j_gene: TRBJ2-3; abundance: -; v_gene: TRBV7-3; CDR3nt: TGTGCCAGCAGCTTTAGGGGCCTCACCACAGATACGCAGTATTTT; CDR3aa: CASSFRGLTTDTQYF
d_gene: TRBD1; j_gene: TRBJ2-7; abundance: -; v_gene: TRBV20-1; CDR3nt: TGCAGTGCTAGGGAAAGACAGGGACAGTACTTC; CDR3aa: CSARERQGQYF
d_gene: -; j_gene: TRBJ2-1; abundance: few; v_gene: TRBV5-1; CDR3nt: TGCGCCAGCAGTTACCCCGGACCTTACAATGAGCAGTTCTTC; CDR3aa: CASSYPGPYNEQFF
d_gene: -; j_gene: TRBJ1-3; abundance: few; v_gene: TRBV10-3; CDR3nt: TGTGCCATCAGTGGCAACAGGGACTCTGGAAACACCATATATTTT; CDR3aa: CAISGNRDSGNTIYF
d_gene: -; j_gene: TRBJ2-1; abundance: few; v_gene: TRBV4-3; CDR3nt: TGCGCCAGCAGCCAAGAAGGTTACACCGAGAATGAGCAGTTCTTC; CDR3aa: CASSQEGYTENEQFF
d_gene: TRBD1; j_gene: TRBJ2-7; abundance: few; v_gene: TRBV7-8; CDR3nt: TGTGCCAGCAGCTGGGACAGGACTTACGAGCAGTACTTC; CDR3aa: CASSWDRTYEQYF
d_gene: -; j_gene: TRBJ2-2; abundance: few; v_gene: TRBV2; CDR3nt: TGTGCCAGCAGTGAGGAGACAGTAAACACCGGGGAGCTGTTTTTT; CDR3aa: CASSEETVNTGELFF
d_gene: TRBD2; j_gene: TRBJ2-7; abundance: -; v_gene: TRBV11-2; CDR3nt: TGTGCCAGCAGCCCGCGGACTAGCGGGGGCGAGCAGTACTTC; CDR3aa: CASSPRTSGGEQYF
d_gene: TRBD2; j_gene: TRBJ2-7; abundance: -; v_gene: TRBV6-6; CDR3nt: TGTGCCAGCAGTTATATAACTAGCGGGAGCGGGGAGCAGTACTTC; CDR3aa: CASSYITSGSGEQYF
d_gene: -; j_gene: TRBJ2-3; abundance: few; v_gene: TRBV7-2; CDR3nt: TGTGCCAGCAGCTTAGAGGGAGCGTTTTGGGAGGTGGGGACAGATACGCAGTATTTT; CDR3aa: CASSLEGAFWEVGTDTQYF
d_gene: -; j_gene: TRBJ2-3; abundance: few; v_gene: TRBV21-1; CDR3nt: TGTGCCAGCAGCAAAGTATTTGAAGGGCTACAACGCACAGATACGCAGTATTTT; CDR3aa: CASSKVFEGLQRTDTQYF
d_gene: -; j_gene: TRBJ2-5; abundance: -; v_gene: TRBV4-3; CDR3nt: TGCGCCAGCAGTCAAGTACTAACGGGCAGGGGAGCTGAGACCCAGTACTTC; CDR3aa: CASSQVLTGRGAETQYF
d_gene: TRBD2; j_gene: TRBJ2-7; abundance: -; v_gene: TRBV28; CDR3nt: TGTGCCAGCAGTTTTGCACTAGCGGAGGGAACCTACGAGCAGTACTTC; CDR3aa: CASSFALAEGTYEQYF
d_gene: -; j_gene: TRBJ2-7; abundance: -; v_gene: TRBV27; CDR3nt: TGTGCCAGCAGTCCGCAGGGTTCCTACGAGCAGTACTTC; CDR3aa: CASSPQGSYEQYF
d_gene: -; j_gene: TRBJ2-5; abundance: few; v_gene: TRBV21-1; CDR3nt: TGTGCCAGAGTATATTCGAGGGTTGTGGCTAGCGGGCCGCAAGAGACCCAGTACTTC; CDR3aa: CARVYSRVVASGPQETQYF
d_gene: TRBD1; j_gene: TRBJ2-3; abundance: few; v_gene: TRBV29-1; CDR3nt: TGCAGCGTCTGCGCGACAGGGGGCGCGTTCTCGACAGATACGCAGTATTTT; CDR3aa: CSVCATGGAFSTDTQYF
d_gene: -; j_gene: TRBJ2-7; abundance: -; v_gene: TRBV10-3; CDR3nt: TGTGCCATCAAGTCGCTAGGGTCCGAGCAGTACTTC; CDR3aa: CAIKSLGSEQYF
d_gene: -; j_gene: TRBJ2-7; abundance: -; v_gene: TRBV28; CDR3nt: TGTGCCAGCAGGGGGGGCGGGAGTGTCTACGAGCAGTACTTC; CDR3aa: CASRGGGSVYEQYF
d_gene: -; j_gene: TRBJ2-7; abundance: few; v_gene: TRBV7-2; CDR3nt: TGTGCCAGCAGCTACGGGACGGCGGTCTCCTACGAGCAGTACTTC; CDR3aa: CASSYGTAVSYEQYF
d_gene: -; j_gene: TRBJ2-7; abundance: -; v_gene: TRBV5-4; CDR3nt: TGTGCCAGCAGCTTGGTCAGGCAACTTTCCTACGAGCAGTACTTC; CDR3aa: CASSLVRQLSYEQYF
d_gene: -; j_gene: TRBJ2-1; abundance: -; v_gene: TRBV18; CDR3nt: TGTGCCAGCTCACCACCGTCTAGCGCAAATGAGCAGTTCTTC; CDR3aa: CASSPPSSANEQFF
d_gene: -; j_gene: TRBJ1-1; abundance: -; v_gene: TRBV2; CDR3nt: TGTGCCAGCAGTGTGGGGGCAGCGATGAACACTGAAGCTTTCTTT; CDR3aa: CASSVGAAMNTEAFF
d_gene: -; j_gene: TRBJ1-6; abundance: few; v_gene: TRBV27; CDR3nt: TGTGCCAGCAGTTTAAGTCCCAGCCTGGATGTCCTCTCACCCCTCCACTTT; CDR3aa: CASSLSPSLDVLSPLHF
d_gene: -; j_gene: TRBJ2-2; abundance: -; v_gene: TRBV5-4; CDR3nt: TGCGCCAGCAGCTTCGGACGGAACACCGGGGAGCTGTTTTTT; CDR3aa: CASSFGRNTGELFF
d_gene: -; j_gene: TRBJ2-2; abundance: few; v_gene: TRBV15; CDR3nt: TGTGCCACCAGCAGAGAAGTGGCGGGACCCGGGGAGCTGTTTTTT; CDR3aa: CATSREVAGPGELFF